This TCR beta chain was recorded in a study of shared clonotypes between healthy human individuals. Terminally differentiated effector memory CD45RA+ cells were excluded from the naive CD8 cells, which were CD45RO-negative and positively selected for CCR7. The data were produced by immunoSEQ multiplex PCR, yet TCRdb's version contains in-frame clones alone and is incomplete. The data contain hundreds of thousands of clones, 80% to 95% of them singletons. The sequenced sample consisted of naive CD8+ T cells sorted from blood. The clonotype originates from a man aged 25-40 years in good health.

The DNA for the CDR3 is TGTGCCAGCAGCCGGCGACTAGCGGGACACACAGATACGCAGTATTTT. Its protein product is CASSRRLAGHTDTQYF. The V and J genes are TRBV7-2 and TRBJ2-3; 11 bases fit TRBD2. V lost 5 bases, J lost 2 bases, and 6 bases stayed unmatched. From germline, CDR1 is SGHTA and CDR2 FQGNSA. The CDR3 runs 16 residues.